This entry is about one TCR beta chain. Every isolated RNA sample was fully reverse transcribed, so sequencing captured expressed TCRB transcripts. TCRdb's copy holds only in-frame clones and misses some; the assay was immunoSEQ multiplex PCR. The table includes a few hundred thousand clones, about 15% detected once. This record comes from a study of beta chain features in type 1 diabetes. Per germline, CDR1 SGHNT and CDR2 YYREEE (reference sequence). There are 15 residues in the CDR3. The V gene end was trimmed by 6 bases and the J gene end by 4 bases; junction bases not matched to a gene: 8. Averaging roughly 0.12 L, one heparinised blood draw came from each individual donor.

The chain is built from TRBV5-4 and TRBJ1-1, with TRBD1 identical over 11 bases. Sequenced: naive CD4+ T cells from blood. The sequence was obtained from a woman aged 18-29 years in good health. The CDR3 spells CASNLPGQGVTEAFF. DNA for the CDR3: TGTGCCAGCAACCTCCCGGGACAGGGGGTCACTGAAGCTTTCTTT.